This is a list of T cell receptor beta chains from one sample in a study of blood T cell repertoires in COVID-19. This table comes from immunoSEQ multiplex PCR, and its TCRdb copy is limited to in-frame clones, with some not included. The profile shows approximately 230,000 clones, approximately 90% of them singletons. The sequencing sample was made of peripheral blood. The receptors were sampled from a woman aged 40 to 49 who had recovered from COVID-19. Each CDR3 is given with its conserved first and last residue. A D gene is named only where the DNA matches it firmly. Rows may omit the clone size; those that give it use once, few, many or a size class.

abundance	v_gene	d_gene	j_gene	CDR3nt	CDR3aa
.	TRBV7-2	.	TRBJ2-4	TGTGCCAGCAGCTTAACCACGGCGGGAAACATTCAGTACTTC	CASSLTTAGNIQYF
.	TRBV6-5	.	TRBJ2-7	TGTGCCAGCAGTTACTCGTCCCGGGGGTGGGAGCAGTACTTC	CASSYSSRGWEQYF
.	TRBV5-1	.	TRBJ2-2	TGCGCCAGCAGGTACCATCAAAGTACGGGTTCCACCGGGGAGCTGTTTTTT	CASRYHQSTGSTGELFF
.	TRBV18	TRBD1	TRBJ2-7	TGTGCCAGCTCAAGGGACCCCGCCACCGGGACAGCCTCCTACGAGCAGTACTTC	CASSRDPATGTASYEQYF
.	TRBV6-5	TRBD1	TRBJ1-1	TGTGCCACCCGAGACAGGGGTTTGAACACTGAAGCTTTCTTT	CATRDRGLNTEAFF
.	TRBV30	TRBD1	TRBJ1-3	TGTGCGGGGGACAGGGGGCCTGGAAACACCATATATTTT	CAGDRGPGNTIYF
.	TRBV6-6	TRBD2	TRBJ2-7	TGTGCCAGCATGCCTAGCGGGAGTCCCTACGAGCAGTACTTC	CASMPSGSPYEQYF
.	TRBV4-3	TRBD2	TRBJ2-7	TGCGCCAGCAGCCAAGAATATGGGACTAGGGTCCACGAGCAGTACTTC	CASSQEYGTRVHEQYF
.	TRBV20-1	.	TRBJ2-7	TGCAGTGCTAGTGTAGACCAGGGGCAGTACTTC	CSASVDQGQYF
.	TRBV9	TRBD1	TRBJ2-7	TGTGCCAGCAGCGTAGGTGGGACAGGGGCCTACGAGCAGTACTTC	CASSVGGTGAYEQYF
.	TRBV6-5	.	TRBJ2-1	TGTGCCAGCAGTTACCATCCCAGGGCGGAGCAGTTCTTC	CASSYHPRAEQFF
once	TRBV14	.	TRBJ1-2	TGTGCCAGCAGCCGGTTGAAACTAGAGGGAGTCGGCTACACCTTC	CASSRLKLEGVGYTF
.	TRBV30	.	TRBJ1-3	TGTGCCTGGAGTGTACGGGAGAGGGACACCATATATTTT	CAWSVRERDTIYF
few	TRBV7-2	.	TRBJ1-5	TGTGCCAGCAGCTTAGAACGGGTCAATCAGCCCCAGCATTTT	CASSLERVNQPQHF
once	TRBV3-1/TRBV3-2	.	TRBJ2-7	TGTGCCAGCAGCCAAGACCGGGGCTCCTACGAGCAGTACTTC	CASSQDRGSYEQYF
.	TRBV19	TRBD1	TRBJ1-4	TGTGCCAGTAGTATAGGAGGACAGGGCGGTTTCGGTGAAAAACTGTTTTTT	CASSIGGQGGFGEKLFF
few	TRBV19	TRBD2	TRBJ2-1	TGTGCCAGTTCCCCACTAGCGGGGCCTAATGAGCAGTTCTTC	CASSPLAGPNEQFF
.	TRBV11-2	.	TRBJ1-4	TGTGCCAGCAGCTTAGACGGTCTTCTTTCAGGGGCTAATGAAAAACTGTTTTTT	CASSLDGLLSGANEKLFF
.	TRBV19	.	TRBJ2-7	TGTGCCAGTAGTACCCGGGGCGGGGAATACGAGCAGTACTTC	CASSTRGGEYEQYF
.	TRBV7-6	TRBD2	TRBJ2-1	TGTGCCAGCAGCCCACCTAGCGGGGGTTACAATGAGCAGTTCTTC	CASSPPSGGYNEQFF
once	TRBV5-5	.	TRBJ2-2	TGTGCCAGCAGAACTAGGACAGCGAACACCGGGGAGCTGTTTTTT	CASRTRTANTGELFF
.	TRBV14	.	TRBJ2-2	TGTGCCAGCAGCCAGTTCAGCGTCCCCGGGGAGCTGTTTTTT	CASSQFSVPGELFF
once	TRBV7-9	TRBD1	TRBJ1-1	TGTGCCAGCAGCTTCGACAGGGGAGAAGCTTTCTTT	CASSFDRGEAFF
.	TRBV28	TRBD1	TRBJ1-1	TGTGCCAGCAGTCCCGGGACAGGGCTGAACACTGAAGCTTTCTTT	CASSPGTGLNTEAFF
once	TRBV29-1	.	TRBJ2-5	TGCAGCGTTCACCCCCGGACAGCACAAGAGACCCAGTACTTC	CSVHPRTAQETQYF
.	TRBV7-3	.	TRBJ1-6	TGTGCCAGCAGCTTAGGCGTCAGGAAAAATTCACCCCTCCACTTT	CASSLGVRKNSPLHF
.	TRBV7-2	.	TRBJ1-2	TGTGCCAGCAGCTTAGCCCCACTCTATGGCTACACCTTC	CASSLAPLYGYTF
few	TRBV30	TRBD1	TRBJ2-1	TGTGCCTGGAGTGGGTCGGACAGGGAAATGTACAATGAGCAGTTCTTC	CAWSGSDREMYNEQFF